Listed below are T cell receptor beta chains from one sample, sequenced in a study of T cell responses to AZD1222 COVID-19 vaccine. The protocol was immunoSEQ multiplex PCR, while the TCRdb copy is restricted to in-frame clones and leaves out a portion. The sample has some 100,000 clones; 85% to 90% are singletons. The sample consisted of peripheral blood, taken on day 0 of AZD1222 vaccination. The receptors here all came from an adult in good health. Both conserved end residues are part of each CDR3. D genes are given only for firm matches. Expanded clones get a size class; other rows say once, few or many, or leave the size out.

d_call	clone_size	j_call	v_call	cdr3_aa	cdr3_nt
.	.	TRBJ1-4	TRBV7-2	CASSLGGGNSEKLFF	TGTGCCAGCAGCTTAGGCGGGGGGAATAGTGAAAAACTGTTTTTT
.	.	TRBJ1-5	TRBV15	CATSREEGSQPQHF	TGTGCCACCAGCAGAGAGGAAGGGAGTCAGCCCCAGCATTTT
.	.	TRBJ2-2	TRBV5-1	CASSPQFRSGSNTGELFF	TGCGCCAGCAGCCCGCAGTTCCGCTCGGGGTCGAACACCGGGGAGCTGTTTTTT
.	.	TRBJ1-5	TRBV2	CASSRRATMGNQPQHF	TGTGCCAGCAGTCGCCGAGCCACGATGGGCAATCAGCCCCAGCATTTT
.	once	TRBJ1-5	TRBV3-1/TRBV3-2	CASSSSTYHQPQHF	TGTGCCAGCAGCTCAAGTACATATCATCAGCCCCAGCATTTT
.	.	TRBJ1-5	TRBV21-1	CASSGGWGTDNQPQHF	TGTGCCAGCAGCGGGGGATGGGGGACAGACAATCAGCCCCAGCATTTT
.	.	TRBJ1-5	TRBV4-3	CASSPGRNSNQPQHF	TGCGCCAGCAGCCCCGGACGGAATAGCAATCAGCCCCAGCATTTT
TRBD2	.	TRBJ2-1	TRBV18	CASSQSGGPGNEQFF	TGTGCCAGCTCACAGTCGGGGGGGCCGGGCAATGAGCAGTTCTTC
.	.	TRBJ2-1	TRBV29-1	CSVDDSAIYNEQFF	TGCAGCGTTGACGACAGCGCTATTTACAATGAGCAGTTCTTC
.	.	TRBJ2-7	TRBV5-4	CASSRGQNSYEQYF	TGTGCCAGCAGCCGTGGACAGAACTCCTACGAGCAGTACTTC
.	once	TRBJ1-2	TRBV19	CASNHPGEGNYGYTF	TGTGCCAGTAATCACCCAGGGGAAGGGAACTATGGCTACACCTTC
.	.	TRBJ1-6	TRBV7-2	CASSMDGYNSPLHF	TGTGCCAGCAGCATGGATGGATATAATTCACCCCTCCACTTT
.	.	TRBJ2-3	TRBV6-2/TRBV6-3	CASTPAGPQGTQYF	TGTGCCAGCACCCCCGCGGGGCCCCAGGGTACGCAGTATTTT
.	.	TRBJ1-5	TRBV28	CASGEGDYSNQPQHF	TGTGCCAGCGGCGAGGGGGATTATAGCAATCAGCCCCAGCATTTT
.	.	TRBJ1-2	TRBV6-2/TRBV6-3	CASSYRSYGYTF	TGTGCCAGCAGTTACCGGTCCTATGGCTACACCTTC
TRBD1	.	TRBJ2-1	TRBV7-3	CASTRRTGAEQFF	TGTGCCAGCACCCGGCGGACAGGGGCCGAGCAGTTCTTC
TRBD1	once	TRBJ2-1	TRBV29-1	CSTRDRGPISYNEQFF	TGCAGCACCCGGGACAGGGGTCCAATCTCCTACAATGAGCAGTTCTTC
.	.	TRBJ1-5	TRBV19	CASSSSREQPQHF	TGTGCCAGTAGTTCCAGTCGGGAGCAGCCCCAGCATTTT
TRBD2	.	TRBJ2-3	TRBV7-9	CASSLARLAGVRPGDTQYF	TGTGCCAGCAGCTTAGCGCGACTAGCGGGGGTTAGACCCGGAGATACGCAGTATTTT
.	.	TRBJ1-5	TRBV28	CASSKRSGGQPQHF	TGTGCCAGCAGCAAGAGGTCAGGAGGTCAGCCCCAGCATTTT
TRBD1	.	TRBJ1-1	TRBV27	CASRKMGQGGEAFF	TGTGCCAGCAGAAAGATGGGACAGGGCGGGGAAGCTTTCTTT
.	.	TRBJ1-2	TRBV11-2	CASSAVDYGYTF	TGTGCCAGCAGCGCGGTCGACTATGGCTACACCTTC
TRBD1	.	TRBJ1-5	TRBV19	CASSGGRGQPQHF	TGTGCCAGTAGTGGCGGCAGGGGGCAGCCCCAGCATTTT
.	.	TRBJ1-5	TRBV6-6	CASSYRGFGNQPQHF	TGTGCCAGCAGTTACCGGGGGTTTGGCAATCAGCCCCAGCATTTT
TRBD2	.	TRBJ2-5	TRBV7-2	CASGAAGGRQETQYF	TGTGCCAGTGGGGCTGCGGGGGGGCGCCAAGAGACCCAGTACTTC
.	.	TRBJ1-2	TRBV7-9	CASSRLNSFFPGYTF	TGTGCCAGCAGCCGTCTAAACAGCTTTTTCCCTGGCTACACCTTC
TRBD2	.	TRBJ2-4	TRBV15	CATSKGRLAGEKNIQYF	TGTGCCACCAGCAAAGGGAGACTAGCGGGGGAGAAAAACATTCAGTACTTC